This TCR beta chain came from a study of response to subunit inactivated influenza vaccine. TCRdb redid the calling of the RT-PCR reads with MiXCR, one entry per CDR3 protein. This table holds more than 550,000 distinct CDR3 sequences, approximately 10% found once. CDR3 length equals 16 residues. V dropped 8 bases and J dropped 0; count of bases not matched to a gene: 9. Germline V gene sequence: CDR1 MNHEY, CDR2 SMNVEV (reference sequence). These data also formed part of another study, on T cells expressing NK-cell markers. From that second work: Template switching by 5'RACE with UMIs generated the TCR beta cDNA. Sorted T-cell subsets CD3+CD56+NKG2C+, CD3+CD56+NKG2C- and CD3+CD56-NKG2C+ were TCR beta-sequenced. Serological testing identified seven of the eight sequenced donors as HCMV-seropositive and one as seronegative. For several donors, these clonotypes were likewise the leading ones in the CD3+CD56-NKG2C+ fraction. The HCMV specificity of the expanded NKG2C+ T cell clones stayed unresolved.

The chain carries TRBV27 and TRBJ2-7; 11 bases are a match to TRBD2. The material was PBMCs from blood, obtained on the day of vaccination. This TCR was recovered from a man aged 50-60 years who received an inactivated influenza vaccine. DNA for the CDR3: TGTGCCAGCGGATCCACTAGCGGGAGCCGCTCCTACGAGCAGTACTTC. Residues: CASGSTSGSRSYEQYF.